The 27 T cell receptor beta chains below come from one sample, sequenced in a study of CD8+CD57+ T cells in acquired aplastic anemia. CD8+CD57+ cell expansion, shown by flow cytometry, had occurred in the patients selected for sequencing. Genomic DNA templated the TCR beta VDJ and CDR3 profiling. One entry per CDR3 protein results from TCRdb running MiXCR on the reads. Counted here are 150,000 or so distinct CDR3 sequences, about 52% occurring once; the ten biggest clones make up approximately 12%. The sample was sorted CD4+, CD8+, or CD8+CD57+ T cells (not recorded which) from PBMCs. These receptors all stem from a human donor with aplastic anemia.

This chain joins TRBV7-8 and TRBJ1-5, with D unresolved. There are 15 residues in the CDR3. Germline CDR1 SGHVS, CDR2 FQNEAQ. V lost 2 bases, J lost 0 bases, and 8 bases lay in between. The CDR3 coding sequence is TGTGCCAGCAGCTTAAAAGGACTTAGCAATCAGCCCCAGCATTTT. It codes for CASSLKGLSNQPQHF.

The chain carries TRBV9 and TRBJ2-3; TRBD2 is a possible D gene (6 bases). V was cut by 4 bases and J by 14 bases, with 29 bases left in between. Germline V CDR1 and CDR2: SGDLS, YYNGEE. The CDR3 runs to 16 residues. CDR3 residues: CASSPEGGSRSDALYF. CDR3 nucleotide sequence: TGTGCCAGCAGCCCAGAAGGAGGGTCTAGGTCAGATGCGCTGTATTTT.

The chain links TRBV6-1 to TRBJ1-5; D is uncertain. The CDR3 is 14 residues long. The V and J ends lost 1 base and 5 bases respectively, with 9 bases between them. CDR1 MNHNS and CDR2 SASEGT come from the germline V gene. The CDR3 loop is CASSEDGGYQPQHF. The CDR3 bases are TGTGCCAGCAGTGAAGATGGAGGGTATCAGCCCCAGCATTTT.

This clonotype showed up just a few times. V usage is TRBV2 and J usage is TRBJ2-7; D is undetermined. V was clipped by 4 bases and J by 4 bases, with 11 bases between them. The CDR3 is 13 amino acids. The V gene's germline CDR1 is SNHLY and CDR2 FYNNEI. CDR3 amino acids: CASSVETTYEQYF. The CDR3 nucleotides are TGTGCCAGCAGTGTTGAGACAACATACGAGCAGTACTTC.

This chain's CDR3 is CAISVEGAYEQYF. The CDR3 bases are TGTGCCATCAGTGTTGAAGGGGCCTACGAGCAGTACTTC. The chain carries TRBV10-3 and TRBJ2-7; the D gene is possibly TRBD1 (5 bases). This CDR3 region has 13 residues. The V gene lost 4 bases and the J gene lost 2 bases, with 9 bases spanning the gap. Germline V gives CDR1 ENHRY, CDR2 SYGVKD.

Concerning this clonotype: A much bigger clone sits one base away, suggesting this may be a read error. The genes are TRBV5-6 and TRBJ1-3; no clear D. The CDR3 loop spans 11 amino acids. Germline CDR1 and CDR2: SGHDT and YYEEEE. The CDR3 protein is CVSSLGNTIYF. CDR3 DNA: TGTGTCAGCAGCTTGGGTAACACCATATATTTT.

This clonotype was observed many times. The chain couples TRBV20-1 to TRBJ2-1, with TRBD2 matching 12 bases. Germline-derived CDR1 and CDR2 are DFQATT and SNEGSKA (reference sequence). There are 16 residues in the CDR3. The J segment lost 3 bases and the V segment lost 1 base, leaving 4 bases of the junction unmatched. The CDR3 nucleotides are TGCAGTGCTAGAGTAGAGACTAGCGGGGGCTACAATGAGCAGTTCTTC. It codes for CSARVETSGGYNEQFF.

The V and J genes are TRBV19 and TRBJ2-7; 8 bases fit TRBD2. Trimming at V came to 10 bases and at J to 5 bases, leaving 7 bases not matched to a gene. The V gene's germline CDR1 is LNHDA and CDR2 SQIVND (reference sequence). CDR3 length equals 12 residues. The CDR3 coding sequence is TGTGCCACCGCGGGGGGCGAAGACGAGCAGTACTTC. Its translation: CATAGGEDEQYF. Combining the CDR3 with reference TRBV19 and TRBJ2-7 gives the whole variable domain DGGITQSPKYLFRKEGQNVTLSCEQNLNHDAMYWYRQDPGQGLRLIYYSQIVNDFQKGDIAEGYSVSREKKESFPLTVTSAQKNPTAFYLCATAGGEDEQYFGPGTRLTVT.

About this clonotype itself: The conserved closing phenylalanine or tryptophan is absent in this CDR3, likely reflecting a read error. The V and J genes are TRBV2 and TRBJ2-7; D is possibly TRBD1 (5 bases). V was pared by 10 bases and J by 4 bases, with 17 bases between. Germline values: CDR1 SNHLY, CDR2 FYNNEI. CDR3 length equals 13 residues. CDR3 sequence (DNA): TGTGCCACTACAGGTAGTACGACTTACGAGCAGTACCTC. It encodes CATTGSTTYEQYL.

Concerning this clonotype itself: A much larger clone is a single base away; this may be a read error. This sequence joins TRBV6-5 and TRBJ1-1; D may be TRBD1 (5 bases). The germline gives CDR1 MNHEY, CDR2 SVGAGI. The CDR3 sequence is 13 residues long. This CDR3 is CASSYSWGTDAFF. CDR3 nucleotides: TGTGCCAGCAGTTACTCGTGGGGCACTGACGCTTTCTTT.

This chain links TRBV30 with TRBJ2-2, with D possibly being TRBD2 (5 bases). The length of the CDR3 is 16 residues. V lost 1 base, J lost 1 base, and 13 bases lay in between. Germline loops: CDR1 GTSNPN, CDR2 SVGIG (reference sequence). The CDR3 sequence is CAWSAWETLNTGELFF. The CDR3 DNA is TGTGCCTGGAGTGCATGGGAGACTCTGAACACCGGGGAGCTGTTTTTT. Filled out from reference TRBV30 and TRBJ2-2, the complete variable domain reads SQTIHQWPATLVQPVGSPLSLECTVEGTSNPNLYWYRQAAGRGLQLLFYSVGIGQISSEVPQNLSASRPQDRQFILSSKKLLLSDSGFYLCAWSAWETLNTGELFFGEGSRLTVL.

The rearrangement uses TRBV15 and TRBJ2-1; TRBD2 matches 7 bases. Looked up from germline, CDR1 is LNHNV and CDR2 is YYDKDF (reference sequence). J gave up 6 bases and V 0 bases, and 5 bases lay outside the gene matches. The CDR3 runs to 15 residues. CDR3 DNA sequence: TGTGCCACCAGCAGAGATCGGCTAGCGGTCAATGAGCAGTTCTTC. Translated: CATSRDRLAVNEQFF.

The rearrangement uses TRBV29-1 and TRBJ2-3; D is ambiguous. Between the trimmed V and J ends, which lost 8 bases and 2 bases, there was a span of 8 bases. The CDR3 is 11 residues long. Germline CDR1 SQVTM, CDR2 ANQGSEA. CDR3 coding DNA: TGCAGCTTGGTCTTCACAGATACGCAGTATTTT. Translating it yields CSLVFTDTQYF.

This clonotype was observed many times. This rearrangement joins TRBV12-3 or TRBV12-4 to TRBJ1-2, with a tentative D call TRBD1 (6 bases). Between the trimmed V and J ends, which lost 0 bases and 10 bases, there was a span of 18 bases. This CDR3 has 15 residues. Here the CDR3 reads CASSLAYREGAFYTF. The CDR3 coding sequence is TGTGCCAGCAGTTTAGCCTACAGGGAGGGCGCCTTCTACACCTTC.

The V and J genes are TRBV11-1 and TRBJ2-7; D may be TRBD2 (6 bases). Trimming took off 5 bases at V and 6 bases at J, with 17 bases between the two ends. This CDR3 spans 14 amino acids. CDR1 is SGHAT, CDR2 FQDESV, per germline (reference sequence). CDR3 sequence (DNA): TGTGCCAGCAGCCCGTGGCCCGGGACTGCCGAGCAGTACTTC. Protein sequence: CASSPWPGTAEQYF.

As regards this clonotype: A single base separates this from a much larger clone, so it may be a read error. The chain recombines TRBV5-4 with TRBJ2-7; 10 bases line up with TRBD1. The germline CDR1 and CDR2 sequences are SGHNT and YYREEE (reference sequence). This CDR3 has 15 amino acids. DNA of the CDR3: TGTGCCAGCAGCGACCCGGGACAGGGGTACTACGATCAGTACTTC. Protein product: CASSDPGQGYYDQYF.

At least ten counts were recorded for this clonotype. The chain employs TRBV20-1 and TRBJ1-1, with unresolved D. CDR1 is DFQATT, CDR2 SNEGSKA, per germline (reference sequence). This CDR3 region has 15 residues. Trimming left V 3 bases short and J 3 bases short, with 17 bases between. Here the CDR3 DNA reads TGCAGTGCTAGTCCCCGGGGAGGTGAAGACACTGAAGCTTTCTTT. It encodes CSASPRGGEDTEAFF.

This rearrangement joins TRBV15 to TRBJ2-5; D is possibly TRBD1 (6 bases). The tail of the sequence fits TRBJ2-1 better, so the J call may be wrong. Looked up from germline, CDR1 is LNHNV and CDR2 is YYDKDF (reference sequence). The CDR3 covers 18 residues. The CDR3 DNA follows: TGTGCCACCAGCAGAGATAAGGGGACACCGGTCGAGAGCAATGAGCAGTTCTTC. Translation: CATSRDKGTPVESNEQFF.

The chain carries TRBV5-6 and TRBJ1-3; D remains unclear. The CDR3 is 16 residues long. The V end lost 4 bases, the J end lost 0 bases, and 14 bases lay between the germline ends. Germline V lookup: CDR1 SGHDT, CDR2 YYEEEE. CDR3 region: CASSPGLRSSGNTIYF. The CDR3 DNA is TGTGCCAGCAGCCCGGGTTTGAGATCCTCTGGAAACACCATATATTTT.

The CDR3 reads CASSGGTSGPGSHYEQYF. CDR3 DNA sequence: TGTGCCAGCAGCGGGGGGACTAGCGGCCCAGGCTCTCACTACGAGCAGTACTTC. The V and J genes are TRBV4-2 and TRBJ2-7; 11 nucleotides align to TRBD2. The germline V gene has CDR1 LGHNA and CDR2 YNFKEQ. With 5 bases clipped from V and 3 bases from J, the junction kept 15 bases outside the gene matches. There are 18 residues in the CDR3.

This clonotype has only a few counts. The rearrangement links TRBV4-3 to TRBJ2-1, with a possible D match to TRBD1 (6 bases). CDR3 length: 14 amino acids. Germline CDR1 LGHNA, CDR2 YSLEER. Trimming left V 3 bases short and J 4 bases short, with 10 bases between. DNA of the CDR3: TGCGCCAGCAGCCAGGACAGTAATTACAATGAGCAGTTCTTC. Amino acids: CASSQDSNYNEQFF.

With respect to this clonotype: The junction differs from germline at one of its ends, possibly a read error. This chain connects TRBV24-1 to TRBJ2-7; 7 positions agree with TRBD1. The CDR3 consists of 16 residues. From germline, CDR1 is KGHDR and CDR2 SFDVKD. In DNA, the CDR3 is TGTGCCACCAGTGGTTTGACGACAGGGCTAACCTACGAGCAGTACTTC. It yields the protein CATSGLTTGLTYEQYF.

The CDR3 DNA reads TGTGCCAGCAGTGGGAAGACAGGGTACTCCTACGAGCAGTACTTC. It encodes CASSGKTGYSYEQYF. The chain is built from TRBV2 and TRBJ2-7, with 7 bases identical to TRBD1. CDR1 SNHLY and CDR2 FYNNEI come from the germline V gene. The CDR3 extends over 15 amino acids. The J segment lost 0 bases and the V segment lost 4 bases, leaving 6 bases of the junction unmatched.

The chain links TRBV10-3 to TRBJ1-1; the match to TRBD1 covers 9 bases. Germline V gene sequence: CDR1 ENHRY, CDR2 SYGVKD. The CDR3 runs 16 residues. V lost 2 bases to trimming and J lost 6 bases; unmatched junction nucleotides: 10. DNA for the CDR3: TGTGCCATCAGTGAGCCCTCGCGGGACAGGGTAGCTGAAGCTTTCTTT. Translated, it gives CAISEPSRDRVAEAFF.

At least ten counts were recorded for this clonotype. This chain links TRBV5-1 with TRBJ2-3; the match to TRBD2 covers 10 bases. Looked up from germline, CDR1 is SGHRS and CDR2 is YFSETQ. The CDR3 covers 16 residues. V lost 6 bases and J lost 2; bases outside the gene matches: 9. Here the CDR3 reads CASTPLAGASTDTQYF. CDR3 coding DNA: TGCGCCAGCACCCCTCTAGCGGGGGCTTCCACAGATACGCAGTATTTT.

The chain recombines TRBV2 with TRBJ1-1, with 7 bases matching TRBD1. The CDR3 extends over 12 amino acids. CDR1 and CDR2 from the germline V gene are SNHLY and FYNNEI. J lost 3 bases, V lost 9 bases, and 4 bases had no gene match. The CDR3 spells CASRTGHTEAFF. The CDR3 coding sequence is TGTGCCAGTCGGACAGGCCACACTGAAGCTTTCTTT.

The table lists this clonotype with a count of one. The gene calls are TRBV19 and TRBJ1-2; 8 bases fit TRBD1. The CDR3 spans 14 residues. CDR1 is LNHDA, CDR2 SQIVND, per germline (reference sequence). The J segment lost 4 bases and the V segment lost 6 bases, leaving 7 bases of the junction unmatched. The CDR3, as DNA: TGTGCCAGTAGAACCGGACAGGGTGGCTATGGCTACACCTTC. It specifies CASRTGQGGYGYTF.